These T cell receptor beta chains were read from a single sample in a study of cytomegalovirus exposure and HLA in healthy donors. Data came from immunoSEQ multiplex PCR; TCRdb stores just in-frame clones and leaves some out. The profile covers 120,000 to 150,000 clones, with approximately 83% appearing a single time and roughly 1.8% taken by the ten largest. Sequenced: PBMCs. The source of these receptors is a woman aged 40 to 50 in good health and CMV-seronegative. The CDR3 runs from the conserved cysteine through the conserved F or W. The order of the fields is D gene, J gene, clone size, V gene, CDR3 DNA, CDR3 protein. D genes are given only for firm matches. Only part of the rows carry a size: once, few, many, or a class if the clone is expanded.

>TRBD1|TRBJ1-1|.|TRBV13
TGTGCCAGCAGCCCGGGGACAGGAACCAAGAACACTGAAGCTTTCTTT
CASSPGTGTKNTEAFF
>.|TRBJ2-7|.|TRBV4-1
TGCGCCAGCAGCCAAGATCGTCGGGTCGAGCAGTACTTC
CASSQDRRVEQYF
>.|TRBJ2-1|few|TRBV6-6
TGTGCCAGCAGTTACGGGGCCGGGCTCGGGCAGTTCTTC
CASSYGAGLGQFF
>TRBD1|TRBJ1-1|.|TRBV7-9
TGTGCCAGCAGGACAGGGGAACGAACTGAAGCTTTCTTT
CASRTGERTEAFF
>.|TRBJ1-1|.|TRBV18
TGTGCCAGCTCACGTCAGTTAGGGGAGAACACTGAAGCTTTCTTT
CASSRQLGENTEAFF
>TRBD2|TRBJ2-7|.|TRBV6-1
TGTGCCAGCCTAGCGGGAGGAAGCTACGAGCAGTACTTC
CASLAGGSYEQYF
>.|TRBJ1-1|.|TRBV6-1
TGTGCCAGCAGTCCGGACTCCGTCTACACTGAAGCTTTCTTT
CASSPDSVYTEAFF
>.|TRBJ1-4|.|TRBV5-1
TGCGCCAGCAGCGAGACCCCTCGAGGGGGTGATGGAAAACTGTTTTTT
CASSETPRGGDGKLFF
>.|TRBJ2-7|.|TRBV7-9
TGTGCCAGCAGCTTAGGCACCACGGACGAGCAGTACTTC
CASSLGTTDEQYF
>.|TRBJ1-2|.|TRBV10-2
TGCGCCAGCAGTTTCATGTTGGGGGCAATCAACTATGGCTACACCTTC
CASSFMLGAINYGYTF
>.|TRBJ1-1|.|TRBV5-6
TGTGCCAGCAGCTTGATTGGGGCCAGTGCTTACACTGAAGCTTTCTTT
CASSLIGASAYTEAFF
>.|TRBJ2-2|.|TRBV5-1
TGCGCCAGCAGCTTAGGTACGAGGCGGGGCAACACCGGGGAGCTGTTTTTT
CASSLGTRRGNTGELFF
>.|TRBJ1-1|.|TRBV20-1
TGCAGTGCTAGGAGCAGGACTGAAGCTTTCTTT
CSARSRTEAFF
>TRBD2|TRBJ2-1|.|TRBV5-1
TGCGCCAGCAGCGTAGCGGGTGCGAGCTCCTACAATGAGCAGTTCTTC
CASSVAGASSYNEQFF
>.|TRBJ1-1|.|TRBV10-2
TGCGCCAGCAGTGGGTTCCAAGGGGGGGACACTGAAGCTTTCTTT
CASSGFQGGDTEAFF
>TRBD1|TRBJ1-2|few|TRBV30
TGTGCCTGGAGTGGACAGGGGGCTCCGGGGGTACTCTACACCTTC
CAWSGQGAPGVLYTF
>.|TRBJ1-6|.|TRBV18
TGTGCCAGCTCACGGGAGGGGATGAATTCACCCCTCCACTTT
CASSREGMNSPLHF
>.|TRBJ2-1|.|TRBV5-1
TGCGCCAGCAGCTTGGGGCAGGGAGGTTTAGTAGGGTCCTACAATGAGCAGTTCTTC
CASSLGQGGLVGSYNEQFF
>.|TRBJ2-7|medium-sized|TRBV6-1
TGTGCCAGCAGTGAAGAGGGGCAAGTACCCTACGAGCAGTACTTC
CASSEEGQVPYEQYF
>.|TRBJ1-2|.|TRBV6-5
TGTGCCAGCAGTTACGGGCAGGGAATTAACTATGGCTACACCTTC
CASSYGQGINYGYTF
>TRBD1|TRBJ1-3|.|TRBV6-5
TGTGCCAGCAGTTCTGTGACAGGGGGGTCTGGAAACACCATATATTTT
CASSSVTGGSGNTIYF
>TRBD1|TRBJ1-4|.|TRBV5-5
TGTGCCAGCAGCTGGACAGGAATTAATGAAAAACTGTTTTTT
CASSWTGINEKLFF
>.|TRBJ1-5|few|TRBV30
TGTGCCTGGAGTGTGGAGGGCAATCAGCCCCAGCATTTT
CAWSVEGNQPQHF
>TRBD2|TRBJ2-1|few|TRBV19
TGTGCCAGCGATACGGGACTAGCGGTAAACAATGAGCAGTTCTTC
CASDTGLAVNNEQFF
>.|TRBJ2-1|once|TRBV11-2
TGTGCCAGCAGCTTATCGGTAGCGCATTACTACAATGAGCAGTTCTTC
CASSLSVAHYYNEQFF
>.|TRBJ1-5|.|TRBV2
TGTGCCAGCATGGGGCCGGCTGGCCAGCCCCAGCATTTT
CASMGPAGQPQHF
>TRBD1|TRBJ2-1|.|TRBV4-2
TGTGCCAGCAGCCAAGTTGACGACAGGGTCTATGAGCAGTTCTTC
CASSQVDDRVYEQFF
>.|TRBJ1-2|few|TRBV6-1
TGTGCCAGCAGTGGGAGAGAGAACTATGGCTACACCTTC
CASSGRENYGYTF
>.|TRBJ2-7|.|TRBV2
TGTGCCAGCAGAGTACAGGGTAACTCCTACGAGCAGTACTTC
CASRVQGNSYEQYF
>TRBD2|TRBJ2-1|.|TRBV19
TGTGCCAGTAGTACGCTAGCGGGAGTGGTTGAGCAGTTCTTC
CASSTLAGVVEQFF
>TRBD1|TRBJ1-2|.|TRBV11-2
TGTGCCAGCAGTTTTACAGGGGCAGCTGGCTACACCTTC
CASSFTGAAGYTF
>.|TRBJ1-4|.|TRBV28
TGTGCCAGCAGTCCACCCGCCCTGGGCCCCCGTGAAAAACTGTTTTTT
CASSPPALGPREKLFF
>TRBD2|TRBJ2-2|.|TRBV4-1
TGCGCCAGCAGCCAATCACGGGGGGGTCCCGGGGAGCTGTTTTTT
CASSQSRGGPGELFF
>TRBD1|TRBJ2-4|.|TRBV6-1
TGTGCCAGCAGTGGCCCGGACAGGGGGATAGCCAAAAACATTCAGTACTTC
CASSGPDRGIAKNIQYF
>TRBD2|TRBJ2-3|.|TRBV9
TGTGCCAGCAGCGTAGCGGGCCCTCCCCGACTAGCGGCTTTCACTACGCAGTATTTT
CASSVAGPPRLAAFTTQYF
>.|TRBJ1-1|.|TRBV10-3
TGTGCCATCAGTGAGTCGCCGGGTAGGACTGAAGCTTTCTTT
CAISESPGRTEAFF
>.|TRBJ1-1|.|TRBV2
TGTGCCAGCAGTGCATACAGGGAAAACACTGAAGCTTTCTTT
CASSAYRENTEAFF
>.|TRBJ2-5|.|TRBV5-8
TGTGCCAGCAGCTTGGGCAGGGTGGGGCGAGAGACCCAGTACTTC
CASSLGRVGRETQYF
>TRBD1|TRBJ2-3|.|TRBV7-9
TGTTCCAGCAGCTCTAACAGGGGGGAGCTCACAGATACGCAGTATTTT
CSSSSNRGELTDTQYF
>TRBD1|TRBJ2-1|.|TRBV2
TGTGCCAGCAGGGGGACAGGGGCTCTCAATGAGCAGTTCTTC
CASRGTGALNEQFF
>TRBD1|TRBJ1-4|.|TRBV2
TGTGCCAGCAGTGAAAACCTAAGTCTACGAATCCGGGACAGGGGGCTGGATGAAAAACTGTTTTTT
CASSENLSLRIRDRGLDEKLFF
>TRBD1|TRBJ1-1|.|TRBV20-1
TGCAGTCCACAGGGGGACACTGAAGCTTTCTTT
CSPQGDTEAFF
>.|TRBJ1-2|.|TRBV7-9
TGTGCCAGCAGCTTAGGTAGCGTGGGGAACTATGGCTACACCTTC
CASSLGSVGNYGYTF
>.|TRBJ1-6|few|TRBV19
TGTGCCAGTTCTACACGGGTGAATTCACCCCTCCACTTT
CASSTRVNSPLHF
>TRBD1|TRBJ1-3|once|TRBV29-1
TGCAGCGTTGAAGACCCGGGGGGGGACAGGGCCGGAAACACCATATATTTT
CSVEDPGGDRAGNTIYF
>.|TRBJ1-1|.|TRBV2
TGTGCCAGCAGTGACTACACTGAAGCTTTCTTT
CASSDYTEAFF
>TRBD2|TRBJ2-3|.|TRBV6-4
TGTGCCAGCAGTGACTGGGCGGGGGGGACGCAGTATTTT
CASSDWAGGTQYF
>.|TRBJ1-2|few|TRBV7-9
TGTGCCAGCAGCTGGAGTACTACCTATGGCTACACCTTC
CASSWSTTYGYTF
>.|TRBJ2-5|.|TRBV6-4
TGTGCCAGCAGTCCTGGGCATGGAGAGACCCAGTACTTC
CASSPGHGETQYF
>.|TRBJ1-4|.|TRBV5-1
TGCGCCAGCAGCCAGCAGGGAAACGGGGAAAAACTGTTTTTT
CASSQQGNGEKLFF